The rows below give T cell receptor beta chains drawn from one sample of a study of brain T cells in children with intractable seizures. Only in-frame clones appear in the TCRdb table, and some are missing; sequencing was by immunoSEQ multiplex PCR. The sample consists of some 76,000 clones, about 93% of them appearing once. The starting material was peripheral blood, obtained at surgery. The receptor set was obtained from a boy younger than two with tuberous sclerosis and intractable seizures. The CDR3 runs from the conserved cysteine through the conserved F or W. A D gene is named only where the DNA matches it firmly. For some rows the clone size is stated as once, few or many, or as a class when expanded; others skip it.

size: .; J: TRBJ2-1; D: .; V: TRBV5-4; CDR3: CASSLGGLSGNEQFF; DNA: TGTGCCAGCAGCCTGGGGGGACTTTCAGGGAATGAGCAGTTCTTC
size: .; J: TRBJ2-7; D: TRBD1; V: TRBV4-1; CDR3: CASSQSPTGANEQYF; DNA: TGCGCCAGCAGCCAAAGTCCCACAGGGGCCAACGAGCAGTACTTC
size: .; J: TRBJ2-1; D: TRBD2; V: TRBV7-2; CDR3: CASSLLSGRLYNEQFF; DNA: TGTGCCAGCAGCCTCCTAAGCGGGAGGCTATACAATGAGCAGTTCTTC
size: .; J: TRBJ1-5; D: TRBD1; V: TRBV7-8; CDR3: CASSLDRGRNQHF; DNA: TGTGCCAGCAGCTTAGACAGGGGAAGGAACCAGCATTTT
size: .; J: TRBJ2-1; D: TRBD2; V: TRBV5-1; CDR3: CASSLVTSGDDNEQFF; DNA: TGCGCCAGCAGCTTGGTGACTAGCGGGGACGACAATGAGCAGTTCTTC
size: .; J: TRBJ1-6; D: .; V: TRBV5-1; CDR3: CASSFVDTRNSPLHF; DNA: TGCGCCAGCAGCTTCGTGGACACCCGTAATTCACCCCTCCACTTT
size: once; J: TRBJ2-2; D: .; V: TRBV18; CDR3: CASSPRTLKSNTGELFF; DNA: TGTGCCAGCTCACCCCGGACTCTAAAGTCGAACACCGGGGAGCTGTTTTTT
size: .; J: TRBJ2-2; D: TRBD1; V: TRBV6-5; CDR3: CASSLRQGSNTGELFF; DNA: TGTGCCAGCAGTTTAAGACAGGGATCAAACACCGGGGAGCTGTTTTTT
size: once; J: TRBJ2-1; D: .; V: TRBV19; CDR3: CASTSSTTSLVSNEQFF; DNA: TGTGCCAGTACCAGCTCCACCACCTCACTAGTAAGCAATGAGCAGTTCTTC
size: once; J: TRBJ1-5; D: TRBD1; V: TRBV4-2; CDR3: CASSQGDSVEPQHF; DNA: TGTGCCAGCAGCCAAGGGGACAGTGTAGAGCCCCAGCATTTT
size: .; J: TRBJ1-1; D: .; V: TRBV19; CDR3: CASESGTLNTEAFF; DNA: TGTGCCAGCGAGTCCGGGACACTGAACACTGAAGCTTTCTTT
size: .; J: TRBJ1-5; D: .; V: TRBV19; CDR3: CASSIAGYSNQPQHF; DNA: TGTGCCAGTAGTATCGCGGGGTATAGCAATCAGCCCCAGCATTTT
size: .; J: TRBJ1-2; D: .; V: TRBV19; CDR3: CASSMTRFGYTF; DNA: TGTGCCAGTAGTATGACCAGGTTTGGCTACACCTTC
size: .; J: TRBJ1-2; D: .; V: TRBV7-2; CDR3: CASSSSGATNYGYTF; DNA: TGTGCCAGCAGCTCCTCGGGAGCTACTAACTATGGCTACACCTTC
size: .; J: TRBJ2-7; D: .; V: TRBV3-1/TRBV3-2; CDR3: CASSQVMGYEQYF; DNA: TGTGCCAGCAGCCAAGTCATGGGTTACGAGCAGTACTTC
size: .; J: TRBJ2-7; D: .; V: TRBV5-4; CDR3: CASSLGDYEQYF; DNA: TGTGCCAGCAGCTTGGGGGACTACGAGCAGTACTTC
size: .; J: TRBJ2-7; D: TRBD2; V: TRBV10-1; CDR3: CASSEDFAGGPWEQYF; DNA: TGCGCCAGCAGTGAGGATTTCGCGGGGGGACCGTGGGAGCAGTACTTC
size: .; J: TRBJ2-7; D: .; V: TRBV2; CDR3: CASSKQGYEQYF; DNA: TGTGCCAGCTCTAAACAGGGCTACGAGCAGTACTTC
size: .; J: TRBJ2-1; D: TRBD2; V: TRBV11-3; CDR3: CASSPRPGREGYNEQFF; DNA: TGTGCCAGCAGCCCACGTCCCGGCAGGGAGGGCTACAATGAGCAGTTCTTC
size: .; J: TRBJ2-1; D: .; V: TRBV2; CDR3: CASSVVTLRTIATNEQFF; DNA: TGTGCCAGCAGTGTTGTTACGCTCCGTACAATAGCGACGAATGAGCAGTTCTTC
size: .; J: TRBJ1-2; D: .; V: TRBV2; CDR3: CASRPTTYGYTF; DNA: TGTGCCAGCAGACCCACGACCTATGGCTACACCTTC
size: .; J: TRBJ1-2; D: .; V: TRBV9; CDR3: CASSTQDIPYGYTF; DNA: TGTGCCAGCAGCACACAGGACATTCCTTATGGCTACACCTTC
size: .; J: TRBJ2-7; D: .; V: TRBV12-3/TRBV12-4; CDR3: CASSLGSYEQYF; DNA: TGTGCCAGCAGTTTAGGCTCCTACGAGCAGTACTTC
size: .; J: TRBJ1-2; D: .; V: TRBV7-9; CDR3: CASSQDRSYGYTF; DNA: TGTGCCAGCAGTCAGGACAGAAGCTATGGCTACACCTTC
size: .; J: TRBJ1-2; D: TRBD1; V: TRBV12-3/TRBV12-4; CDR3: CASSKGTGYGYTF; DNA: TGTGCCAGCAGTAAGGGGACAGGATATGGCTACACCTTC
size: .; J: TRBJ2-1; D: TRBD2; V: TRBV4-2; CDR3: CASSRGLAGASWDEQFF; DNA: TGTGCCAGCAGCCGAGGACTAGCGGGAGCGAGTTGGGATGAGCAGTTCTTC
size: .; J: TRBJ1-2; D: TRBD1; V: TRBV4-1; CDR3: CASSMGPGQLYGYTF; DNA: TGCGCCAGCAGCATGGGCCCGGGACAGCTTTATGGCTACACCTTC
size: .; J: TRBJ2-5; D: .; V: TRBV10-3; CDR3: CAIRREGETQYF; DNA: TGTGCCATCAGGAGGGAAGGAGAGACCCAGTACTTC
size: .; J: TRBJ2-3; D: .; V: TRBV7-8; CDR3: CASSLLQGREDTQYF; DNA: TGTGCCAGCAGCTTATTACAGGGTAGGGAAGATACGCAGTATTTT
size: .; J: TRBJ1-1; D: .; V: TRBV6-6; CDR3: CASSPGRTEAFF; DNA: TGTGCCAGCAGCCCCGGGAGAACTGAAGCTTTCTTT
size: .; J: TRBJ2-4; D: .; V: TRBV9; CDR3: CASSVQGNYQNIQYF; DNA: TGTGCCAGCAGCGTTCAGGGGAACTATCAAAACATTCAGTACTTC
size: .; J: TRBJ1-1; D: .; V: TRBV30; CDR3: CAPRRTLSTEAFF; DNA: TGTGCGCCGCGGCGGACTTTGAGCACTGAAGCTTTCTTT
size: .; J: TRBJ2-3; D: .; V: TRBV2; CDR3: CASRVADTQYF; DNA: TGTGCCAGCAGGGTCGCAGATACGCAGTATTTT
size: .; J: TRBJ2-7; D: .; V: TRBV5-6; CDR3: CASSLTGQQYF; DNA: TGTGCCAGCAGCTTGACAGGGCAACAGTACTTC
size: .; J: TRBJ2-1; D: TRBD2; V: TRBV4-1; CDR3: CASSLHSGGVNEQFF; DNA: TGCGCCAGCAGCCTACATAGCGGGGGGGTCAATGAGCAGTTCTTC
size: .; J: TRBJ2-3; D: .; V: TRBV19; CDR3: CATSAGDTQYF; DNA: TGTGCCACCTCGGCAGGAGATACGCAGTATTTT
size: .; J: TRBJ2-7; D: .; V: TRBV6-1; CDR3: CASSDSGSYYEQYF; DNA: TGTGCCAGCAGTGATAGCGGATCTTACTACGAGCAGTACTTC
size: .; J: TRBJ2-7; D: .; V: TRBV5-6; CDR3: CASSFGIYEQYF; DNA: TGTGCCAGCAGCTTCGGGATCTACGAGCAGTACTTC
size: .; J: TRBJ1-4; D: .; V: TRBV25-1; CDR3: CASSEREKLFF; DNA: TGTGCCAGCAGTGAACGGGAAAAACTGTTTTTT
size: .; J: TRBJ2-5; D: .; V: TRBV11-3; CDR3: CASSLKGEDQETQYF; DNA: TGTGCCAGCAGCTTAAAGGGGGAAGATCAAGAGACCCAGTACTTC
size: .; J: TRBJ2-7; D: .; V: TRBV27; CDR3: CASSLGGGSSYEQYF; DNA: TGTGCCAGCAGTTTAGGGGGCGGGAGCTCCTACGAGCAGTACTTC
size: .; J: TRBJ2-3; D: .; V: TRBV29-1; CDR3: CSVDSDTQYF; DNA: TGCAGCGTTGATTCAGATACGCAGTATTTT
size: .; J: TRBJ1-2; D: .; V: TRBV7-9; CDR3: CASSPVGQAYGYTF; DNA: TGTGCCAGCAGCCCAGTTGGACAAGCCTATGGCTACACCTTC
size: .; J: TRBJ2-3; D: TRBD2; V: TRBV9; CDR3: CASSVASGRNPDTQYF; DNA: TGTGCCAGCAGCGTAGCCAGCGGGAGAAATCCAGATACGCAGTATTTT
size: .; J: TRBJ1-4; D: TRBD1; V: TRBV25-1; CDR3: CASADRGQDEKLFF; DNA: TGTGCCAGCGCGGACAGGGGGCAGGATGAAAAACTGTTTTTT
size: .; J: TRBJ1-2; D: .; V: TRBV14; CDR3: CASSQDRTPTGRNYGYTF; DNA: TGTGCCAGCAGCCAAGATCGTACTCCTACGGGACGTAACTATGGCTACACCTTC